A single sample gave rise to the 18 T cell receptor beta chains below, sequenced in a study of OX40 agonist ivuxolimab in advanced cancers. Profiled with immunoSEQ multiplex PCR; TCRdb holds only in-frame clones, not every one. The table has about 64,000 clones, 91% seen once. Sequencing used CD4+ or CD8+ T cells sorted from blood, obtained in a trial of the OX40 agonist ivuxolimab. These receptors came from an adult with an advanced solid tumor such as melanoma, head and neck, liver or kidney cancer.

The chain uses TRBV10-3 and TRBJ2-2; TRBD2 aligns across 8 bases. This CDR3 region has 14 residues. After removal of 5 bases from V and 4 bases from J, the junction contained 3 bases not matched to a gene. The germline V gene has CDR1 ENHRY and CDR2 SYGVKD. The CDR3 coding sequence is TGTGCCATCAGTCGGACTAGCAGCACCGGGGAGCTGTTTTTT. It is translated as CAISRTSSTGELFF.

The V gene is TRBV2, the J gene TRBJ2-7, with TRBD1 identical over 12 bases. The V gene's germline CDR1 is SNHLY and CDR2 FYNNEI. CDR3 length equals 16 residues. After removal of 6 bases from V and 6 bases from J, the junction contained 12 bases not matched to a gene. The CDR3: CASSPRPGQGALEQYF. As DNA, the CDR3 is TGTGCCAGCAGCCCTCGACCGGGACAGGGGGCCCTCGAGCAGTACTTC. Drawing the rest from reference TRBV2 and TRBJ2-7, the complete variable domain is EPEVTQTPSHQVTQMGQEVILRCVPISNHLYFYWYRQILGQKVEFLVSFYNNEISEKSEIFDDQFSVERPDGSNFTLKIRSTKLEDSAMYFCASSPRPGQGALEQYFGPGTRLTVT.

This sequence joins TRBV6-5 and TRBJ1-2; a possible D gene is TRBD1 (6 bases). The CDR3 has 14 residues. CDR1 MNHEY and CDR2 SVGAGI come from the germline V gene. The ends were cut back, 5 bases at V and 6 bases at J, with 16 bases in the middle. The CDR3 loop reads CASSPLPGHHGYTF. Written as DNA, the CDR3 is TGTGCCAGCAGTCCCCTTCCGGGACATCATGGCTACACCTTC.

This chain links TRBV4-1 with TRBJ2-1, with 8 bases lining up with TRBD1. CDR1 is MGHRA, CDR2 YSYEKL, per germline. CDR3 size: 15 residues. J was trimmed by 8 bases and V by 4 bases; bases with no gene match: 10. For the CDR3, the DNA is TGCGCCAGCAGCCGAACCTTACAGGGGGTCGATGAGCAGTTCTTC. Protein sequence: CASSRTLQGVDEQFF.

V gene TRBV27 combines with J gene TRBJ2-7; 12 bases match TRBD2. CDR1 and CDR2 (germline): MNHEY, SMNVEV (reference sequence). The V segment lost 6 bases and the J segment 7 bases; nucleotides outside the gene matches: 10. This CDR3 region has 15 residues. The CDR3 loop reads CASSLKTSGRGEQYF. CDR3 nucleotides: TGTGCCAGCAGCTTAAAGACTAGCGGGAGAGGGGAGCAGTACTTC.

In its sample, this clone was seen once. This chain connects TRBV25-1 to TRBJ2-1; tentative D call: TRBD2 (5 bases). The CDR3 runs to 17 residues. The ends were cut back, 6 bases at V and 1 base at J, with 19 bases in the middle. Germline CDR1 and CDR2: MGHDK and SYGVNS. CDR3 residues: CASSPSWVPLSYNEQFF. The DNA of the CDR3 is TGTGCCAGCAGCCCTAGCTGGGTTCCCCTTTCCTACAATGAGCAGTTCTTC.

Concerning this clone: This CDR3 is also generated by other DNA sequences in the sample. The chain is built from TRBV18 and TRBJ2-5, with a possible D match to TRBD2 (6 bases). CDR3 length equals 11 residues. Trimming stripped 6 bases from V and 4 bases from J, with 6 bases between. Germline V gene data show CDR1 as KGHSH and CDR2 as LQKENI. The CDR3 region is CASSGGETQYF. CDR3 bases: TGTGCCAGCTCGGGGGGAGAGACCCAGTACTTC.

The V and J genes are TRBV5-5 and TRBJ2-1; D is possibly TRBD1 or TRBD2 (6 bases each). This CDR3 has 14 amino acids. V lost 2 bases to trimming and J lost 7 bases, with 13 bases between them. Germline loops: CDR1 SGHKS, CDR2 YYEKEE (reference sequence). CDR3 in DNA: TGTGCCAGCAGCTTAGGGGGGCCGGGTAATGAGCAGTTCTTC. It specifies CASSLGGPGNEQFF. Looking up the rest from reference TRBV5-5 and TRBJ2-1 gives the full variable domain: DAGVTQSPTHLIKTRGQQVTLRCSPISGHKSVSWYQQVLGQGPQFIFQYYEKEERGRGNFPDRFSARQFPNYSSELNVNALLLGDSALYLCASSLGGPGNEQFFGPGTRLTVL.

The chain has TRBV10-2 and TRBJ2-3; 8 bases map to TRBD1. The CDR3 runs to 17 residues. J was trimmed by 5 bases and V by 5 bases; bases with no gene match: 15. Germline V gives CDR1 WSHSY, CDR2 SAAADI. CDR3 sequence reads: CASSSGQGGYSGDTQYF. For the CDR3, the DNA is TGCGCCAGCAGTTCAGGACAGGGCGGTTACTCGGGAGATACGCAGTATTTT.

V gene TRBV5-4 combines with J gene TRBJ2-7, with 15 nucleotides matching TRBD2. Germline values: CDR1 SGHNT, CDR2 YYREEE (reference sequence). This CDR3 comprises 14 residues. Trimming cost V 5 bases and J 7 bases; bases outside gene matches: 4. For the CDR3, the DNA is TGTGCCAGCAGAACGGGACTAGCGGGAGGTGAGCAGTACTTC. The encoded protein is CASRTGLAGGEQYF.

This chain uses TRBV9 with TRBJ1-5; the match to TRBD1 covers 12 bases. Germline CDR1 reads SGDLS; CDR2 reads YYNGEE. The CDR3 has 19 residues. The junction had 16 bases not matched to a gene; V was cut back by 4 bases and J by 5 bases. The CDR3 sequence: CASSLRGQGARVGDQPQHF. CDR3 DNA: TGTGCCAGCAGCCTAAGGGGACAGGGGGCGAGGGTGGGAGATCAGCCCCAGCATTTT. The full variable domain, completed using reference TRBV9 and TRBJ1-5, is DSGVTQTPKHLITATGQRVTLRCSPRSGDLSVYWYQQSLDQGLQFLIQYYNGEERAKGNILERFSAQQFPDLHSELNLSSLELGDSALYFCASSLRGQGARVGDQPQHFGDGTRLSIL.

This rearrangement joins TRBV14 to TRBJ1-3; no reliable D call. Germline V gene sequence: CDR1 SGHDN, CDR2 FVKESK. This CDR3 spans 14 amino acids. V shed 1 base and J shed 4 bases, with 8 bases lying between them. Written as DNA, the CDR3 is TGTGCCAGCAGCCAAGCTGCGACCGGAAACACCATATATTTT. Encoded protein: CASSQAATGNTIYF.

This rearrangement joins TRBV19 to TRBJ2-1, with TRBD2 matching over 13 bases. The germline V gene has CDR1 LNHDA and CDR2 SQIVND (reference sequence). J gave up 4 bases and V 5 bases, and 26 bases lay outside the gene matches. The CDR3 length is 23 residues. The CDR3 reads CASSVKTKMVGLAGASSYNEQFF. The CDR3 nucleotides are TGTGCCAGTAGTGTAAAAACGAAAATGGTAGGACTAGCGGGAGCGAGTTCTTACAATGAGCAGTTCTTC.

The J gene is TRBJ2-3, the V gene TRBV7-2, with D maybe TRBD2 (6 bases). CDR3 length: 13 amino acids. Trimming took off 8 bases at V and 8 bases at J, with 17 bases between the two ends. Per the germline V gene, CDR1 is SGHTA and CDR2 is FQGNSA. The CDR3 region is CASAGPSGGTQYF. The CDR3 DNA reads TGTGCCAGCGCGGGACCGTCCGGGGGTACGCAGTATTTT.

The rearrangement uses TRBV6-6 and TRBJ2-7; tentatively, D is TRBD1 (6 bases). This CDR3 spans 14 amino acids. Germline CDR1 reads MNHNY; CDR2 reads SVGAGI (reference sequence). The V end lost 5 bases, the J end lost 7 bases, and 18 bases lay between the germline ends. This chain's CDR3 is CASSLLRDMGEQYF. CDR3 nucleotides: TGTGCCAGCAGTCTACTTCGGGACATGGGTGAGCAGTACTTC.

V gene TRBV19 combines with J gene TRBJ2-2; D gene ambiguous. In germline, CDR1 is LNHDA, CDR2 SQIVND (reference sequence). There are 11 residues in the CDR3. Trimming pared 8 bases from V and 2 bases from J, leaving 3 bases between. CDR3 in DNA: TGTGCCAGTGAAAACACCGGGGAGCTGTTTTTT. Its protein is CASENTGELFF.

The CDR3 here is CASSLMTSANYGYTF. The DNA for the CDR3 is TGTGCCAGCAGCTTGATGACATCAGCTAACTATGGCTACACCTTC. The chain joins TRBV7-9 to TRBJ1-2, with D uncertain. The CDR3 is made up of 15 amino acids. V was shortened by 3 bases and J by 0 bases, with 11 bases between the two germline ends. The germline gives CDR1 SEHNR, CDR2 FQNEAQ (reference sequence).

The CDR3 nucleotides are TGTGCCAGCAGCGGCCGGCTAGCGGGGAATGAGCAGTTCTTC. Its protein is CASSGRLAGNEQFF. The V gene is TRBV2, the J gene TRBJ2-1; TRBD2 matches 9 bases. V shed 6 bases and J 7 bases; nucleotides not matched to a gene: 7. This CDR3 is 14 amino acids long. Looked up from germline, CDR1 is SNHLY and CDR2 is FYNNEI.